This entry features one T cell receptor (beta chain) sequence. The antigen remains unidentified. This record comes from a study of shared clonotypes between healthy human individuals. Study-wide results and limits: Rarefaction indicated that sorted-subset sequencing remained incomplete although depth was large.

This CDR3 comprises 16 residues. With V trimmed by 5 bases and J by 1 base, 11 bases remained unmatched. Germline V gives CDR1 SNHLY, CDR2 FYNNEI. Deep-level settings were used for running the assay. Data came from immunoSEQ multiplex PCR; TCRdb stores just in-frame clones and leaves some out. The top ten hold 1.5% to 2% of the sample, which has approximately 700,000 clones, around four fifths seen once. Sequenced material: memory CD4+ T cells sorted from blood. As to subset: CD45RA-negative fraction. The clonotype comes from a woman in her 30s in good health. The chain links TRBV2 to TRBJ2-7; TRBD1 matches at 7 bases. The CDR3: CASSPRRQGGSYEQYF. The CDR3 DNA follows: TGTGCCAGCAGTCCTAGACGACAGGGTGGTTCCTACGAGCAGTACTTC.